These 21 T cell receptor beta chains share one sample of origin, sequenced in a study of T-cell memory formation after mild COVID-19. TCRdb ran MiXCR on the 5' RACE reads and lists one entry per CDR3 protein. This table has about 210,000 distinct CDR3 sequences, under 12% appearing once. The sample comprised PBMCs or a T cell subset sorted from them (not recorded which). All receptors come from a man between 18 and 35 years old who had mild COVID-19 (a few samples of this study predate the infection). Cell type and time point are not known.

This clonotype was counted between two and nine times. The CDR3 DNA is TGTGCCAGCAGTTACTTCGGAACATCTGGGGCCAACGTCCTGACTTTC. It translates to CASSYFGTSGANVLTF. The chain carries TRBV6-5 and TRBJ2-6; D unresolved. Germline V lookup: CDR1 MNHEY, CDR2 SVGAGI. This CDR3 is 16 amino acids long. Trimming pared 1 base from V and 1 base from J, leaving 8 bases between.

This clonotype showed up just a few times. This chain joins TRBV27 and TRBJ2-6; no definite D call. The CDR3 has 15 residues. The ends were cut back, 5 bases at V and 0 bases at J, with 8 bases in the middle. The germline V gene encodes CDR1 MNHEY and CDR2 SMNVEV (reference sequence). CDR3 region: CASSPPPSGANVLTF. For the CDR3, the DNA is TGTGCCAGCAGTCCCCCCCCCTCTGGGGCCAACGTCCTGACTTTC.

The gene calls are TRBV12-3 or TRBV12-4 and TRBJ1-5; 7 bases fit TRBD1. J lost 9 bases, V lost 6 bases, and 11 bases had no gene match. This CDR3 comprises 14 residues. The CDR3 spells CASRLQGPGTPQHF. CDR3 in DNA: TGTGCCAGCAGGCTACAGGGGCCCGGGACGCCCCAGCATTTT.

This clonotype was detected only a few times. V is TRBV12-3 or TRBV12-4 and J is TRBJ2-2; 7 bases are shared with TRBD1. This CDR3 comprises 19 residues. V trimming: 3 bases; J trimming: 8 bases; junction bases outside the gene matches: 21. CDR3 nucleotide sequence: TGTGCCAGCAGTTTGAATCGTGGGACAGTCAGTTCTGTGGCTGGGGAGCTGTTTTTT. Translation gives CASSLNRGTVSSVAGELFF.

This rearrangement joins TRBV6-5 to TRBJ1-4; perhaps TRBD1 as D (5 bases). Germline V gene sequence: CDR1 MNHEY, CDR2 SVGAGI. The CDR3 runs to 14 residues. The V gene lost 6 bases and the J gene lost 2 bases, with 10 bases spanning the gap. This chain's CDR3 is CASRHHRTNEKLFF. DNA for the CDR3: TGTGCCAGCAGACACCACAGGACTAATGAAAAACTGTTTTTT.

This clonotype was counted a few times. The chain links TRBV4-1 to TRBJ2-7; D is perhaps TRBD2 (5 bases). Looked up from germline, CDR1 is MGHRA and CDR2 is YSYEKL. The CDR3 runs 14 residues. Trimming stripped 4 bases from V and 7 bases from J, with 17 bases between. The CDR3 spells CASSLHPRVGEQYF. DNA for the CDR3: TGCGCCAGCAGCCTCCACCCGCGGGTCGGGGAGCAGTACTTC.

In its sample, this clonotype was seen a few times. The gene calls are TRBV6-5 and TRBJ1-3; D is uncertain. V was cut by 4 bases and J by 0 bases, with 7 bases left in between. Germline V gene data show CDR1 as MNHEY and CDR2 as SVGAGI. There are 14 residues in the CDR3. In nucleotides, the CDR3 is TGTGCCAGCAGTTTTCTCCACTCTGGAAACACCATATATTTT. Translation: CASSFLHSGNTIYF.

This clonotype was seen at least ten times. The genes are TRBV5-1 and TRBJ1-6; D perhaps matches TRBD1 (5 bases). The CDR3 totals 16 residues. Trimming took off 0 bases at V and 0 bases at J, with 7 bases between the two ends. Germline CDR1 is SGHRS and CDR2 is YFSETQ. CDR3 in DNA: TGCGCCAGCAGCTTGGCAGGGAGCTCCTATAATTCACCCCTCCACTTT. Translated: CASSLAGSSYNSPLHF.

The J gene is TRBJ1-2, the V gene TRBV7-2, with D tentatively TRBD1 (6 bases). Between the trimmed V and J ends, which lost 2 bases and 2 bases, there was a span of 9 bases. The V gene's germline CDR1 is SGHTA and CDR2 FQGNSA. This CDR3 is built from 14 residues. In DNA form, the CDR3 reads TGTGCCAGCAGCTTAAGGGACAAAAACTATGGCTACACCTTC. Translated: CASSLRDKNYGYTF.

CDR3 DNA: TGTGCCAGGCTCCACGGATCACTGAACACTGAAGCTTTCTTT. Its protein is CARLHGSLNTEAFF. J is TRBJ1-1 and V is TRBV6-5; D remains unclear. The V gene lost 9 bases and the J gene lost 0 bases, with 14 bases spanning the gap. The CDR3 loop spans 14 amino acids. Germline lookup yields CDR1 MNHEY and CDR2 SVGAGI.

J is TRBJ2-2 and V is TRBV5-1, with TRBD1 matching over 9 bases. Germline CDR1 reads SGHRS; CDR2 reads YFSETQ. V shed 0 bases and J 7 bases; nucleotides not matched to a gene: 4. The CDR3 has 15 residues. The CDR3 reads CASSLAGQGNGELFF. The CDR3 DNA is TGCGCCAGCAGCTTGGCGGGACAGGGAAACGGGGAGCTGTTTTTT.

There are a few counts of this clonotype. The rearrangement links TRBV18 to TRBJ2-5; D could derive from TRBD1 or TRBD2 (6 bases each). CDR1 KGHSH and CDR2 LQKENI come from the germline V gene. The CDR3 covers 15 residues. V was clipped by 3 bases and J by 6 bases, with 17 bases between them. In DNA form, the CDR3 reads TGTGCCAGCTCACCGGGCGAAGGGGGGAGGAAGACCCAGTACTTC. Its translation: CASSPGEGGRKTQYF.

This clonotype was observed once. V is TRBV9 and J is TRBJ1-2, with 7 bases identical to TRBD1. There are 16 residues in the CDR3. Losses at the gene ends were 0 bases for V and 4 bases for J; bases not matched to a gene: 9. Germline assignment: CDR1 SGDLS and CDR2 YYNGEE. Here the CDR3 DNA reads TGTGCCAGCAGCGTAGCCACGGGAGGGGGCGGCTATGGCTACACCTTC. Translated: CASSVATGGGGYGYTF.

The chain's CDR3 is CAISSTGAGTEAFF. For the CDR3, the DNA is TGTGCCATCAGTTCGACAGGGGCAGGCACTGAAGCTTTCTTT. J is TRBJ1-1 and V is TRBV10-3; 8 bases map to TRBD1. The CDR3 length is 14 residues. Trimming at V came to 5 bases and at J to 4 bases, leaving 6 bases not matched to a gene. Germline assignment: CDR1 ENHRY and CDR2 SYGVKD.

This clonotype was recorded a few times. The chain employs TRBV29-1 and TRBJ2-7; 7 bases are shared with TRBD2. This CDR3 region has 12 residues. The V gene's germline CDR1 is SQVTM and CDR2 ANQGSEA. The J segment lost 6 bases and the V segment lost 5 bases, leaving 7 bases of the junction unmatched. CDR3 residues: CSVRPSGGEQYF. The CDR3 DNA is TGCAGCGTTCGTCCCTCGGGGGGCGAGCAGTACTTC.

V and J are TRBV7-9 and TRBJ2-5; TRBD2 matches at 10 bases. The CDR3 sequence is 14 residues long. Looked up from germline, CDR1 is SEHNR and CDR2 is FQNEAQ (reference sequence). The ends lost 5 bases at V and 2 bases at J; junction bases unmatched: 2. CDR3 DNA sequence: TGTGCCAGCAGCCGGACTAGCGGTCAAGAGACCCAGTACTTC. Translated, it gives CASSRTSGQETQYF.

The CDR3 here is CASSEDRGTGELFF. For the CDR3, the DNA is TGTGCCAGCAGTGAGGACAGGGGCACCGGGGAGCTGTTTTTT. This chain joins TRBV2 and TRBJ2-2; 9 positions agree with TRBD1. With V trimmed by 3 bases and J by 4 bases, 0 bases remained unmatched. Germline V lookup: CDR1 SNHLY, CDR2 FYNNEI. The length of the CDR3 is 14 residues.

The table lists this clonotype with a few counts. The V gene is TRBV4-3, the J gene TRBJ2-3; TRBD1 is a possible D gene (6 bases). Between the trimmed V and J ends, which lost 0 bases and 10 bases, there was a span of 17 bases. This CDR3 spans 15 amino acids. CDR1 and CDR2 from the germline V gene are LGHNA and YSLEER. The CDR3 DNA is TGCGCCAGCAGCCAAGATTCCGCCCCACAGGGAGCGCAGTATTTT. This encodes CASSQDSAPQGAQYF.

This clonotype came up a few times. This chain links TRBV3-1 with TRBJ2-7; 11 positions match TRBD2. The CDR3 is 18 residues long. V dropped 0 bases and J dropped 0; count of bases not matched to a gene: 7. In germline, CDR1 is LGHDT, CDR2 YNNKEL (reference sequence). The CDR3 DNA follows: TGTGCCAGCAGCCAAGATTTTCGGCTAGCGGGGGGCTCCTACGAGCAGTACTTC. Its protein product is CASSQDFRLAGGSYEQYF.

CDR3 amino acids: CASSRTNTEAFF. CDR3 nucleotide sequence: TGTGCCAGCAGTAGGACAAACACTGAAGCTTTCTTT. The chain combines TRBV6-6 with TRBJ1-1; maybe TRBD1 (5 bases). Germline V gene data show CDR1 as MNHNY and CDR2 as SVGAGI (reference sequence). Trimming cost V 5 bases and J 2 bases, with 6 bases left between them. This CDR3 region has 12 residues.

Only a few counts were recorded for this clonotype. This chain uses TRBV6-5 with TRBJ1-2; the D is unclear. The V end was cut by 5 bases, the J end by 9 bases, with 13 bases between. Per the germline V gene, CDR1 is MNHEY and CDR2 is SVGAGI. This CDR3 contains 12 residues. CDR3 residues: CASSATSGRYTF. CDR3 coding DNA: TGTGCCAGCAGTGCTACCAGTGGGCGCTACACCTTC.